Shown below are 5 T cell receptor beta chains from a single sample sequenced in a study of spatial heterogeneity in lung cancer. TCRdb re-derived calls from the 5' RACE reads in MiXCR, one entry per CDR3 protein. The profile shows about 3,900 distinct CDR3 sequences, about 8.1% of them singletons. Documented time point: sample taken at primary tumor resection. The material sequenced was normal lung tissue next to the tumor, taken at surgery. All receptors come from a female donor with early-stage non-small cell lung cancer.

By sample share, this clonotype is medium-sized. The chain carries TRBV7-2 and TRBJ1-1, with 8 bases fitting TRBD1. Per germline, CDR1 SGHTA and CDR2 FQGNSA. This CDR3 is built from 17 residues. Germline trimming cut 1 base from V and 1 base from J; bases unmatched to any gene: 8. CDR3 residues: CASSLGGQGAGNTEAFF. For the CDR3, the DNA is TGTGCCAGCAGCTTAGGCGGGCAGGGGGCGGGGAACACTGAAGCTTTCTTT.

The chain's CDR3 is CASSLTGIQETQYF. The CDR3 DNA reads as TGTGCCAGCTCACTCACAGGGATTCAAGAGACCCAGTACTTC. The rearrangement links TRBV18 to TRBJ2-5, with a tentative D call TRBD1 (6 bases). Trimming cost V 4 bases and J 2 bases, with 11 bases left between them. This CDR3 is 14 amino acids long. The germline V gene encodes CDR1 KGHSH and CDR2 LQKENI.

This clonotype was counted ten times or more. The chain uses TRBV30 and TRBJ1-2; 8 bases line up with TRBD1. Per germline, CDR1 GTSNPN and CDR2 SVGIG (reference sequence). This CDR3 is built from 13 residues. Trimming took 3 bases from V and 6 from J; bases not matched to a gene: 6. The CDR3 spells CAWRETGDHGYTF. In DNA, the CDR3 is TGTGCCTGGAGGGAGACAGGGGACCATGGCTACACCTTC.

This clonotype is medium-sized in the sample. The genes are TRBV18 and TRBJ2-2, with 7 bases fitting TRBD2. J was trimmed by 0 bases and V by 7 bases; bases with no gene match: 2. This CDR3 is built from 14 residues. Germline lookup yields CDR1 KGHSH and CDR2 LQKENI. CDR3 region: CASFAGANTGELFF. In nucleotides, the CDR3 is TGTGCCAGCTTCGCGGGAGCGAACACCGGGGAGCTGTTTTTT.

By sample share, this clonotype is medium-sized. The chain recombines TRBV12-3 or TRBV12-4 with TRBJ2-3, with unresolved D. The CDR3 totals 14 residues. Trimming removed 2 bases from V and 0 bases from J, with 6 bases in between. CDR3 coding DNA: TGTGCCAGCAGTTTATGGGTTAGCACAGATACGCAGTATTTT. It encodes CASSLWVSTDTQYF.